These T cell receptor beta chains were read from a single sample in a study of blood T cell repertoires in COVID-19. Sequencing used immunoSEQ multiplex PCR; TCRdb keeps in-frame clones, though not all of them. This sample has about 120,000 clones, with around 87% found just once. Sequenced sample: peripheral blood. These receptors all come from a man aged 65 to 85 with active or convalescent COVID-19. Both conserved end residues are trimmed from each CDR3. D genes are given only for firm matches. Rows give clone size only sometimes, using once, few, many, or a class for an expanded clone.

clone_size	j_call	v_call	d_call	cdr3_aa
.	TRBJ1-2	TRBV11-2	.	ASSLVEGAVYGYT
.	TRBJ2-3	TRBV28	TRBD2	ASSSPGLAGADTQY
.	TRBJ2-7	TRBV6-5	.	ASASSGDYEQY
.	TRBJ2-7	TRBV28	.	ASTSGGREQY
few	TRBJ1-1	TRBV28	.	ASSLSAGIMNTEAF
.	TRBJ2-5	TRBV5-1	.	ASSRENQETQY
few	TRBJ2-6	TRBV15	TRBD1	ATSSVTGALWEANVLT
.	TRBJ2-7	TRBV11-2	.	ASSLGSATYEQY
.	TRBJ2-1	TRBV19	TRBD2	ASGTSGSSWNEQF
once	TRBJ2-1	TRBV5-5	TRBD2	ASSQSGSRNEQF
few	TRBJ2-1	TRBV9	TRBD2	ASSVVSSGMGEQF
few	TRBJ1-1	TRBV27	TRBD1	ASSPGQGLNTEAF
.	TRBJ2-7	TRBV6-6	.	ASSYSPGAYEQY
.	TRBJ1-1	TRBV6-5	.	ASSYSKRSMNTEAF
.	TRBJ1-2	TRBV2	.	ASRGEYGYT
.	TRBJ2-7	TRBV9	TRBD1	ASSVEDRGRTSYEQY
.	TRBJ1-2	TRBV6-5	.	ASRDPQGNYGYT
.	TRBJ1-1	TRBV6-6	.	ASSYSEGTEAF
.	TRBJ2-7	TRBV6-5	.	ASSYSGGAPYEQY
.	TRBJ2-3	TRBV2	TRBD2	ASRWEGSVADTQY
.	TRBJ1-4	TRBV19	.	ASSIQGMSGEKLF
.	TRBJ2-5	TRBV27	TRBD2	ASSLLAGDGETQY
.	TRBJ2-7	TRBV6-5	TRBD2	ASSYLPGGSSYEQY
.	TRBJ2-3	TRBV2	TRBD2	ASSQSGSGGDTQY
.	TRBJ2-5	TRBV24-1	.	ATSEPNSVVQY
.	TRBJ2-5	TRBV5-8	TRBD2	ASSNPSGRAGETQY
.	TRBJ1-4	TRBV29-1	.	SVPGHSGNEKLF
.	TRBJ1-5	TRBV2	.	ASRGWRIDNQPQH
.	TRBJ2-4	TRBV11-2	.	ASSLGGGKNIQY